These 13 T cell receptor beta chains were all obtained from the same sample, sequenced in a study of shared clonotypes between healthy human individuals. The table came from immunoSEQ multiplex PCR; TCRdb's copy has only in-frame clones and leaves some out. The sample lists some 89,000 clones, roughly 69% occurring once. The sequenced sample was memory CD8+ T cells sorted from blood. Subset reported: CD45RO+ cells pooled with CCR7-negative TemRA cells. The receptors were sampled from a man between 25 and 39 years old in good health.

The V and J genes are TRBV5-4 and TRBJ2-3; D is unclear. Germline CDR1 reads SGHNT; CDR2 reads YYREEE (reference sequence). V was cut by 2 bases and J by 4 bases, with 11 bases left in between. This CDR3 spans 14 amino acids. The chain's CDR3 is CASSFARDSDTQYF. In nucleotides, the CDR3 is TGTGCCAGCAGCTTTGCAAGGGATTCAGATACGCAGTATTTT.

This clone was seen once. The chain employs TRBV7-9 and TRBJ2-3; no reliable D call. The CDR3 covers 15 residues. V was clipped by 3 bases and J by 1 base, with 11 bases between them. Germline CDR1 and CDR2: SEHNR and FQNEAQ (reference sequence). For the CDR3, the DNA is TGTGCCAGCAGCTTGGGTCCCCGTGGCACAGATACGCAGTATTTT. Encoded protein: CASSLGPRGTDTQYF.

The chain couples TRBV19 to TRBJ1-2, with no clear D. CDR1 LNHDA and CDR2 SQIVND come from the germline V gene (reference sequence). V gave up 5 bases and J gave up 4 bases, with 11 bases separating them. The CDR3 sequence is 13 residues long. The CDR3 loop is CASSPLPSYGYTF. The DNA of the CDR3 is TGTGCCAGTAGTCCCCTACCAAGCTATGGCTACACCTTC.

The chain recombines TRBV28 with TRBJ1-1; the match to TRBD1 covers 7 bases. J gave up 1 base and V 4 bases, and 3 bases lay outside the gene matches. Germline V gene lookup returns CDR1 MDHEN and CDR2 SYDVKM. The CDR3 is made up of 14 amino acids. CDR3 DNA: TGTGCCAGCAGTTCCGGGACAGAGAACACTGAAGCTTTCTTT. Its translation: CASSSGTENTEAFF.

CDR3 in amino acids: CASSFTEQLTEAFF. The CDR3 nucleotides read TGTGCCAGCAGTTTTACGGAACAACTCACTGAAGCTTTCTTT. The chain joins TRBV28 to TRBJ1-1; no clear D. The CDR3 is made up of 14 amino acids. Trimming took 3 bases from V and 4 from J, leaving 12 bases between them. The germline gives CDR1 MDHEN, CDR2 SYDVKM.

J is TRBJ1-5 and V is TRBV4-1; D may be TRBD1 (5 bases). In germline, CDR1 is MGHRA, CDR2 YSYEKL. V lost 1 base and J 6 bases, leaving 13 bases between the germline ends. There are 15 residues in the CDR3. The CDR3 DNA is TGCGCCAGCAGCCAAGTTTTTGGGGCGCGTCAGCCCCAGCATTTT. It translates to CASSQVFGARQPQHF.

Worth noting for this clone: Within the sample, other DNA sequences also encode this same CDR3. This chain links TRBV28 with TRBJ2-7; no clear D gene. CDR3 length: 12 amino acids. The V end was cut by 5 bases, the J end by 0 bases, with 5 bases between. Germline V lookup: CDR1 MDHEN, CDR2 SYDVKM. CDR3 sequence reads: CASSGFSYEQYF. DNA for the CDR3: TGTGCCAGCAGTGGTTTCTCCTACGAGCAGTACTTC.

The chain uses TRBV18 and TRBJ2-5; the match to TRBD1 covers 7 bases. Germline CDR1 KGHSH, CDR2 LQKENI. There are 15 residues in the CDR3. The V and J ends lost 2 bases and 5 bases, in that order; junction bases with no gene match: 8. CDR3 DNA sequence: TGTGCCAGCTCACCAGGGACAGCCCGTGAGGAGACCCAGTACTTC. It codes for CASSPGTAREETQYF.

The chain combines TRBV14 with TRBJ2-5; 12 bases match TRBD1. The CDR3 is 16 residues long. CDR1 is SGHDN, CDR2 FVKESK, per germline. V was pared by 4 bases and J by 4 bases, with 7 bases of the junction left unmatched. The DNA of the CDR3 is TGTGCCAGCAGCCCCCGGGACAGGGGGCCCTTAGAGACCCAGTACTTC. Translated: CASSPRDRGPLETQYF. The full variable domain, with the rest looked up from reference TRBV14 and TRBJ2-5, is EAGVTQFPSHSVIEKGQTVTLRCDPISGHDNLYWYRRVMGKEIKFLLHFVKESKQDESGMPNNRFLAERTGGTYSTLKVQPAELEDSGVYFCASSPRDRGPLETQYFGPGTRLLVL.

About this clone itself: This may come from a read error, since a much larger clone is one base off. The V call is TRBV6-1, the J call TRBJ2-3; D is undetermined. The V end lost 4 bases, the J end lost 6 bases, and 8 bases lay between the germline ends. Looked up from germline, CDR1 is MNHNS and CDR2 is SASEGT. The CDR3 has 12 residues. The CDR3, as DNA: TGTGCCAGCAGTGTTAATGCGGATACGCAGTATTTT. Encoded protein: CASSVNADTQYF.

The CDR3 region has the DNA TGTGCCATCAGTGAGCGTGGGGGAGGTGTTGGGCAGTATTTT. The encoded protein is CAISERGGGVGQYF. The chain recombines TRBV10-3 with TRBJ2-3; D might be TRBD2 (6 bases). This CDR3 has 14 residues. The V gene lost 2 bases and the J gene lost 11 bases, with 17 bases spanning the gap. Germline CDR1 is ENHRY and CDR2 is SYGVKD.

This chain uses TRBV11-3 with TRBJ2-2; the match to TRBD1 covers 10 bases. Germline CDR1 reads SGHNT; CDR2 reads YENEEA. The CDR3 length is 15 residues. V was pared by 5 bases and J by 5 bases, with 5 bases of the junction left unmatched. CDR3 loop: CASSPGQGGTGELFF. The CDR3, as DNA: TGTGCCAGCAGCCCTGGACAGGGGGGAACCGGGGAGCTGTTTTTT.

For the CDR3, the DNA is TGTGCCAGCAGCCAATTCGGAGGATCAAATGAGCAGTTCTTC. Its translation: CASSQFGGSNEQFF. The J gene is TRBJ2-1, the V gene TRBV14; maybe TRBD2 (5 bases). Trimming stripped 2 bases from V and 7 bases from J, with 12 bases between. Germline CDR1 is SGHDN and CDR2 is FVKESK. The CDR3 is 14 residues long.